This T cell receptor beta chain was sequenced in a study of metastatic and nonmetastatic thyroid tumors. For the study at large: Thyroid patients, malignant and benign, had repertoires compared across blood and tumor or nodule tissue.

The CDR3 is 18 amino acids. V was shortened by 0 bases and J by 2 bases, with 19 bases between the two germline ends. Germline V gene lookup returns CDR1 MNHNY and CDR2 SVGAGI (reference sequence). Regarding the study as a whole: Malignant thyroid tumors reportedly exceeded benign nodules significantly in TCR beta diversity, with the difference appearing in blood and tumor.

Among the patients, none had received any treatment before thyroid surgery. This clone was seen only a few times. The antigen is undetermined. Methods used by the authors: A papillary thyroid cancer distant-metastasis classifier was built from CDR3 differences across clinicopathological groups. From the PCR reads, TCRdb re-called clones with MiXCR. The V and J calls and clone size come from TCRdb's table, not from the authors' own analysis. The table records over 3,500 clones, 35% of them present only once. Sequenced: adjacent normal tissue. V is TRBV6-6 and J is TRBJ2-5, with a weak D call TRBD2 (5 bases). The receptor was isolated from a male donor with papillary thyroid cancer or a benign thyroid nodule (not recorded which). Some clones in this sample may be carry-over from other donors' samples. The CDR3: CASSYSFPGFGKQETQYF. The CDR3 DNA reads as TGTGCCAGCAGTTACTCTTTCCCGGGGTTTGGGAAACAAGAGACCCAGTACTTC.